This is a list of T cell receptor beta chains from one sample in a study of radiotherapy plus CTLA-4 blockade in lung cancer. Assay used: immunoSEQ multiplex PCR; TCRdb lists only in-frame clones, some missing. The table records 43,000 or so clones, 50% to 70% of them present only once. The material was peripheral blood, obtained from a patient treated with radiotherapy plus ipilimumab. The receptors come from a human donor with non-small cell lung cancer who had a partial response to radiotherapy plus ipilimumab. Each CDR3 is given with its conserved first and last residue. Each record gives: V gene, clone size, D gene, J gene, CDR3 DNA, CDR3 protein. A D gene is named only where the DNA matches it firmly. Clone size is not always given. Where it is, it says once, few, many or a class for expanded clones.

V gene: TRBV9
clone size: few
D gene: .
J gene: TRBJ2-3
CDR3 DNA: TGTGCCAGCAGTTTGGAGGGTGCGGATACGCAGTATTTT
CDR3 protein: CASSLEGADTQYF

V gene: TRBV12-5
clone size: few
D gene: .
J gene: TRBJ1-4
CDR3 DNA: TGTGCTAGTGGTTTGGATACAGGGAGTGAAAAACTGTTTTTT
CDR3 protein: CASGLDTGSEKLFF

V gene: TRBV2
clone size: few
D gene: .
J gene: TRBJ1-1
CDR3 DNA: TGTGCCAGCAGTGAGGTGGGGGGGCCTAGTAATGAAGCTTTCTTT
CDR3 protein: CASSEVGGPSNEAFF

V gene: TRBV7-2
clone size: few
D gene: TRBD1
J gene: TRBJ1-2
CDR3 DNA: TGTGCCAGCAGCCAGACAGGGGGAATAGGCTACACCTTC
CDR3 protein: CASSQTGGIGYTF

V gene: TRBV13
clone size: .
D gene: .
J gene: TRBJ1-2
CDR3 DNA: TGTGCCAGCAGCGGCCGGGAGGAGCCGAACTATGGCTACACCTTC
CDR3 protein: CASSGREEPNYGYTF

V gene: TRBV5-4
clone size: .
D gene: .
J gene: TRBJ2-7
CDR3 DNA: TGTGCCAGCAGCTTGGTAGGGGCTGACTCCTACGAGCAGTACTTC
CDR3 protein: CASSLVGADSYEQYF

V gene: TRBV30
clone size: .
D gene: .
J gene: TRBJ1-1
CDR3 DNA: TGTGCCTGGATTTTCGCAGAGCGGGAAGCTTTCTTT
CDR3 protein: CAWIFAEREAFF

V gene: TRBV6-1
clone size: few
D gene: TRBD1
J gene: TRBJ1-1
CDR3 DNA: TGTGCCAGCACCGACAGGGGGAAATCCACTGAAGCTTTCTTT
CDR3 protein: CASTDRGKSTEAFF

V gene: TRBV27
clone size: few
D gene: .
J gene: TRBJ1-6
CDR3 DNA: TGTGCCAGCAGTTTAAGGGGCCCCTATAATTCACCCCTCCACTTT
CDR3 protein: CASSLRGPYNSPLHF

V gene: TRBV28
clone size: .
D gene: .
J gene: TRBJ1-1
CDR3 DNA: TGTGCCAGCAGTTTATGGGAACTTGGGGACTGGAACACTGAAGCTTTCTTT
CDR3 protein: CASSLWELGDWNTEAFF

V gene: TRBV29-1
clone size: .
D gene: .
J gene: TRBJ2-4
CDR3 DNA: TGCAGCGTTGAAGCCCCGGGGGCCAAAAACATTCAGTACTTC
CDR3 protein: CSVEAPGAKNIQYF

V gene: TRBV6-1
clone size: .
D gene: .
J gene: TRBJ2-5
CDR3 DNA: TGTGCCAGCAGTGATAAGCAGCTGGGATACGACCTACGGGAGCAGTACTTC
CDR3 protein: CASSDKQLGYDLREQYF

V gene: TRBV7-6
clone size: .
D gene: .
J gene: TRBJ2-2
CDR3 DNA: TGTGCCAGCAGCTTAGGCGGGAACACCGGGGAGCTGTTTTTT
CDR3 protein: CASSLGGNTGELFF

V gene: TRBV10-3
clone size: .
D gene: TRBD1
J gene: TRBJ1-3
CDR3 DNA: TGTGCCATCAGTGAGTCGACAGGGATCGGAAACACCATATATTTT
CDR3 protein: CAISESTGIGNTIYF

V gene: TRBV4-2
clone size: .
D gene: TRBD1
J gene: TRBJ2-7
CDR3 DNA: TGTGCCAGCAGCCTACAGGGGGCCAACTACGAGCAGTACTTC
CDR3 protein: CASSLQGANYEQYF

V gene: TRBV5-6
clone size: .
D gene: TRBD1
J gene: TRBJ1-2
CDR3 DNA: TGTGCCAGCAGCCGGGACAGAAGCTATGGCTACACCTTC
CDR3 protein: CASSRDRSYGYTF

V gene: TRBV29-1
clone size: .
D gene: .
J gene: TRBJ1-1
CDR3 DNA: TGCAGCGTTCTCCGCTCAGGTACTGAAGCTTTCTTT
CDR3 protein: CSVLRSGTEAFF

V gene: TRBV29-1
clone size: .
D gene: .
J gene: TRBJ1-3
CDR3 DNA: TGCAGCGTTGTTCTAGCGGTTTCTGGAAACACCATATATTTT
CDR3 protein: CSVVLAVSGNTIYF

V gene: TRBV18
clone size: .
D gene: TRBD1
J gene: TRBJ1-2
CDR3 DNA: TGTGCCAGCTCACCACCAGCGGACAGGGAATATGGCTACACCTTC
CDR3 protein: CASSPPADREYGYTF

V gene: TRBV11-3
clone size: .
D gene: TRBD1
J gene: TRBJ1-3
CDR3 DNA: TGTGCCAGCAGCTTAGACCAACTGACAGGGGCCAGAAACACCATATATTTT
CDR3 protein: CASSLDQLTGARNTIYF

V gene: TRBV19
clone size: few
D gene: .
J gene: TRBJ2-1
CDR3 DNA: TGTGCCAGTAGTTCCCCTCACACGGGGAATGAGCAGTTCTTC
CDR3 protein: CASSSPHTGNEQFF

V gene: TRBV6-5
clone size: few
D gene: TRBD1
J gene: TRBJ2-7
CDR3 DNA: TGTGCCAGCAGTTACTCGGCAGGGGGCCACTACGAGCAGTACTTC
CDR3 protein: CASSYSAGGHYEQYF

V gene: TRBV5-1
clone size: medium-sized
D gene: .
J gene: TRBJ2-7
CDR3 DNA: TGCGCCAGCCGCCTCTGGGGGGGCATCGACGAGCAGTACTTC
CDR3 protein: CASRLWGGIDEQYF

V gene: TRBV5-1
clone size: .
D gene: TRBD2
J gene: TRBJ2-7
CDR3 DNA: TGCGCCAGCAGCTCAGCGGGGGGTCTCTACGAGCAGTACTTC
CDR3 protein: CASSSAGGLYEQYF

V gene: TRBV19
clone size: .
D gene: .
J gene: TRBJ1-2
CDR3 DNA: TGTGCCAGTACCACCGAGCGAGGCTACACCTTC
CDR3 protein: CASTTERGYTF

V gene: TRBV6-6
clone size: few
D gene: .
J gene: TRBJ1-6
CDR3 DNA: TGTGCCAGCAGGGCAGGTCACAATTCACCCCTCCACTTT
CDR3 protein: CASRAGHNSPLHF

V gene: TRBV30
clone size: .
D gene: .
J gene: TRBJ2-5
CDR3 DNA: TGTGCCTGGAGTGGCAGCCCGCAGGAAGAGACCCAGTACTTC
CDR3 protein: CAWSGSPQEETQYF

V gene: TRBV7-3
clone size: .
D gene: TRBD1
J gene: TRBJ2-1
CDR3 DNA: TGTGCCAGCAGCATCGGACAGGCCGCCTACAATGAGCAGTTCTTC
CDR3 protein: CASSIGQAAYNEQFF

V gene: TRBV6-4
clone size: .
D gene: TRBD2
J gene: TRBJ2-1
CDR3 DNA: TGTGCCAGCAGTGTAACTAGCGGGGCCTACAATGAGCAGTTCTTC
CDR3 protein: CASSVTSGAYNEQFF

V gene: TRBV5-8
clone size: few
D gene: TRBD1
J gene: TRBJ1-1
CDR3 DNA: TGTGCCAGCAGCTTGGACGGGACAGGGTGGACTGAAGCTTTCTTT
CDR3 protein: CASSLDGTGWTEAFF

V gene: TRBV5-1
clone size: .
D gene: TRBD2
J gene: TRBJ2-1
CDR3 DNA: TGCGCCAGCAGCGGGGGACTAGCGGGGGGGAGTGAGCAGTTCTTC
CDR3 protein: CASSGGLAGGSEQFF

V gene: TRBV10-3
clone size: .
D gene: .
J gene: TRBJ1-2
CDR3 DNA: TGTGCCATCAGCCCTACAGGGCTTGGAACTTACACCTTC
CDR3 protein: CAISPTGLGTYTF

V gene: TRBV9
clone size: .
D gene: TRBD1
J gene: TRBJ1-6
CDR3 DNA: TGTGCCAGCAGCGTAGTGGGCAGGGGGCAAGGTGGGGGAAGGATGGAGACGTCACCCCTCCACTTT
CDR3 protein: CASSVVGRGQGGGRMETSPLHF

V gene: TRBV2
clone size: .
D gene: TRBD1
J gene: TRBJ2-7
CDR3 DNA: TGTGCCAGCAGTGAAGGTCCGGGACAGGGGTACGAGCAGTACTTC
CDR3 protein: CASSEGPGQGYEQYF

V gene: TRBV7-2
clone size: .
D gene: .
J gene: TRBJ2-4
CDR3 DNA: TGTGCCAGCAGCTTAGACAGGGAGAACATTCAGTACTTC
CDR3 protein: CASSLDRENIQYF

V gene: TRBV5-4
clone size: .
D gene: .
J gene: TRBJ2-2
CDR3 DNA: TGTGCCAGCAGGGGCCCGGCAGGCACCGGGGAGCTGTTTTTT
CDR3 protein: CASRGPAGTGELFF

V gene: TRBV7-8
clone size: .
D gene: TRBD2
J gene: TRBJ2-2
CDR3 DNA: TGTGCCAGCAGCGTAATGATCAGCGGACTAGCGGGAGCTCGAACCGGGGAGCTGTTTTTT
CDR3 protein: CASSVMISGLAGARTGELFF

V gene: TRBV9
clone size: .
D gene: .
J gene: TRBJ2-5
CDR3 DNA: TGTGCCAGCAGCGTAGGTGGAGGGGGCGCTTTGGAGACCCAGTACTTC
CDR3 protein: CASSVGGGGALETQYF